Included here is one T cell receptor beta chain sequence, with context. Deletions cut 2 bases from V and 2 bases from J, with 9 bases between. This CDR3 has 14 amino acids. Germline CDR1 is PRHDT and CDR2 is FYEKMQ (reference sequence). The data originate from a study of cytomegalovirus exposure and HLA in healthy donors. Vbeta (60) and Jbeta (13) primers were used in the PCR. Sequencing used immunoSEQ multiplex PCR; TCRdb keeps in-frame clones, though not all of them. The sample holds around 170,000 clones, about 81% seen once. Sequencing input: PBMCs. The sequence came from a young woman in good health and CMV-seronegative. The V and J genes are TRBV13 and TRBJ1-1; no definite D call. The CDR3 is CASSLPSLNTEAFF. CDR3 sequence (DNA): TGTGCCAGCAGCTTACCCTCCCTCAACACTGAAGCTTTCTTT.